This passage covers 15 T cell receptor beta chains from one sample sequenced in a study of blood T cell repertoires in COVID-19. Clones were read by immunoSEQ multiplex PCR, and TCRdb kept only the in-frame ones, dropping some. Here the sample spans about 230,000 clones, around 85% being singletons. The sequencing sample was made of peripheral blood. The receptor set was obtained from a man aged 45-60 years with COVID-19, enrolled during active disease.

This clone was seen only a few times. V is TRBV7-9 and J is TRBJ1-2; 8 nucleotides match TRBD1. Germline V gives CDR1 SEHNR, CDR2 FQNEAQ (reference sequence). The CDR3 is made up of 15 amino acids. The trim removed 5 bases at V and 3 bases at J, leaving 8 bases unmatched. The CDR3 bases are TGTGCCAGCAGCCGGACCGAGACAGGGGACTATGGCTACACCTTC. Protein product: CASSRTETGDYGYTF.

The chain couples TRBV2 to TRBJ2-3; 8 bases match TRBD1. In germline, CDR1 is SNHLY, CDR2 FYNNEI. The CDR3 consists of 14 residues. The trim removed 7 bases at V and 7 bases at J, leaving 10 bases unmatched. This CDR3 is CASKSAGGLHTQYF. The CDR3 coding sequence is TGTGCCAGCAAGTCGGCAGGGGGCCTGCATACGCAGTATTTT.

The chain combines TRBV10-2 with TRBJ1-1; D call uncertain. Trimming took 0 bases from V and 4 from J, leaving 15 bases between them. The germline gives CDR1 WSHSY, CDR2 SAAADI. The CDR3 runs 16 residues. This CDR3 reads CASSESRRVGGTEAFF. The CDR3 coding sequence is TGCGCCAGCAGTGAGTCGCGCCGGGTTGGAGGCACTGAAGCTTTCTTT.

The CDR3 coding sequence is TGTGCCAGCAGCACGACAGGGGCGGGCACCGGGGAGCTGTTTTTT. This sequence encodes CASSTTGAGTGELFF. The gene calls are TRBV7-9 and TRBJ2-2; 8 positions match TRBD1. Germline V gene data show CDR1 as SEHNR and CDR2 as FQNEAQ (reference sequence). The trim removed 5 bases at V and 4 bases at J, leaving 6 bases unmatched. CDR3 length: 15 residues.

This chain joins TRBV7-3 and TRBJ2-5; 13 bases are shared with TRBD2. Germline CDR1 SGHTA, CDR2 FQGTGA. The ends lost 1 base at V and 3 bases at J; junction bases unmatched: 5. The CDR3 is 17 residues long. The CDR3 region has the DNA TGTGCCAGCAGCTTAAGTTCAGGACTAGCGGGGGAAGAGACCCAGTACTTC. Amino acids: CASSLSSGLAGEETQYF. The entire variable domain, with the rest obtained from reference TRBV7-3 and TRBJ2-5, is as follows: GAGVSQTPSNKVTEKGKYVELRCDPISGHTALYWYRQSLGQGPEFLIYFQGTGAADDSGLPNDRFFAVRPEGSVSTLKIQRTERGDSAVYLCASSLSSGLAGEETQYFGPGTRLLVL.

The chain links TRBV6-6 to TRBJ1-2; D perhaps matches TRBD1 (5 bases). Deletions cut 3 bases from V and 2 bases from J, with 13 bases between. This CDR3 region has 15 residues. Germline values: CDR1 MNHNY, CDR2 SVGAGI (reference sequence). The CDR3: CASSYIPGRNYGYTF. As DNA, the CDR3 is TGTGCCAGCAGTTATATCCCAGGGAGGAACTATGGCTACACCTTC.

This CDR3 is CASSPISVDYGYTF. The CDR3 DNA reads TGTGCCAGCAGCCCTATCTCGGTGGACTATGGCTACACCTTC. This chain joins TRBV7-8 and TRBJ1-2; D remains ambiguous. The germline CDR1 and CDR2 sequences are SGHVS and FQNEAQ. The CDR3 is 14 residues long. Trimming left V 5 bases short and J 3 bases short, with 13 bases between.

V gene TRBV5-1 combines with J gene TRBJ2-1, with a possible D match to TRBD1 (6 bases). Deletions cut 5 bases from V and 3 bases from J, with 15 bases between. This CDR3 region has 15 residues. Germline CDR1 is SGHRS and CDR2 is YFSETQ. The CDR3 sequence is CASRLAGDLYNEQFF. CDR3 bases: TGCGCCAGCAGACTGGCAGGGGACCTCTACAATGAGCAGTTCTTC.

J is TRBJ2-3 and V is TRBV11-1, with 11 bases matching TRBD2. The CDR3 is 16 residues long. Germline values: CDR1 SGHAT, CDR2 FQDESV (reference sequence). The V gene end was trimmed by 5 bases and the J gene end by 2 bases; junction bases not matched to a gene: 6. The CDR3 bases are TGTGCCAGCAGCCCCGGGACTAGCGGCCTCACAGATACGCAGTATTTT. Amino acids: CASSPGTSGLTDTQYF.

The chain's CDR3 is CASSRLGQGGKNIQYF. CDR3 DNA: TGTGCCAGCAGCCGCCTAGGGCAGGGGGGAAAAAACATTCAGTACTTC. V is TRBV7-9 and J is TRBJ2-4; a possible D gene is TRBD1 (7 bases). Germline CDR1 is SEHNR and CDR2 is FQNEAQ (reference sequence). Trimming stripped 5 bases from V and 4 bases from J, with 18 bases between. The CDR3 totals 16 residues. Based on the CDR3 plus reference TRBV7-9 and TRBJ2-4, the full variable domain is DTGVSQNPRHKITKRGQNVTFRCDPISEHNRLYWYRQTLGQGPEFLTYFQNEAQLEKSRLLSDRFSAERPKGSFSTLEIQRTEQGDSAMYLCASSRLGQGGKNIQYFGAGTRLSVL.

A single count supports this clone. The gene calls are TRBV29-1 and TRBJ2-7; the match to TRBD1 covers 7 bases. V was clipped by 7 bases and J by 2 bases; unmatched bases: 5. The CDR3 sequence is 12 residues long. CDR1 SQVTM and CDR2 ANQGSEA come from the germline V gene. CDR3 sequence (DNA): TGCAGCGGAGGACAGGCTACCTACGAGCAGTACTTC. The encoded protein is CSGGQATYEQYF.

The chain joins TRBV5-8 to TRBJ1-5; weak D call: TRBD1 (5 bases). Germline CDR1 and CDR2: SGHTS and YDEGEE. This CDR3 has 17 amino acids. The ends were cut back, 3 bases at V and 5 bases at J, with 21 bases in the middle. CDR3 bases: TGTGCCAGCAGCTCGGGTGTCGGGCCCGGACACCATCAGCCCCAGCATTTT. Translating it yields CASSSGVGPGHHQPQHF.

The chain is built from TRBV28 and TRBJ1-4; D uncertain. V dropped 6 bases and J dropped 13 bases, with 18 bases sitting between them. This CDR3 has 13 amino acids. Germline-derived CDR1 and CDR2 are MDHEN and SYDVKM. The CDR3 DNA sequence: TGTGCCAGCAGCCCTACCCCTCCCTTAGCACTGTTTTTT. It encodes CASSPTPPLALFF.

This rearrangement joins TRBV5-6 to TRBJ1-5, with 7 nucleotides matching TRBD1. Trimming took 5 bases from V and 3 from J; bases not matched to a gene: 14. The CDR3 runs to 17 residues. The germline CDR1 and CDR2 sequences are SGHDT and YYEEEE. CDR3: CASRSPDRDHPNQPQHF. The CDR3 DNA sequence: TGTGCCAGCAGGTCCCCAGACAGGGATCACCCCAATCAGCCCCAGCATTTT.

The chain is built from TRBV28 and TRBJ2-5, with a possible D match to TRBD1 (6 bases). The CDR3 runs 13 residues. Per germline, CDR1 MDHEN and CDR2 SYDVKM. Trimming took 2 bases from V and 5 from J, leaving 9 bases between them. In nucleotides, the CDR3 is TGTGCCAGCAGTTTAGGGGGCGGGGAGACCCAGTACTTC. Translation gives CASSLGGGETQYF.